This T cell receptor (beta chain) emerged from a study of T cells in Graves' hyperthyroidism and ophthalmopathy. Study details: At the time of initial diagnosis and before any treatment, peripheral blood was collected. The study, taken as a whole, reports: Most clonotypes expanded in thyroid above 0.001 were likewise present in blood.

This CDR3 is 12 amino acids long. Trimming left V 5 bases short and J 7 bases short, with 11 bases between. The germline CDR1 and CDR2 sequences are SEHNR and FQNEAQ (reference sequence). This clonotype has ten or more counts. What it binds is not known. RNA transcripts yielded amplified TCR beta CDR3 regions. During a first-round RT-PCR of the TCR CDR3, the HTBI primer set was used. TCRdb reprocessed the multiplex PCR reads with MiXCR, giving one entry per CDR3 protein. Of roughly 350,000 distinct CDR3 sequences in the sample, more than 14% were seen once. The rearrangement uses TRBV7-9 and TRBJ1-1, with D tentatively TRBD1 (5 bases). Sequencing was done on a sample of blood. The source of this sequence is a woman in her 30s with Graves' ophthalmopathy. The CDR3 DNA follows: TGTGCCAGCAGCCGACAGTCGGGTGAAGCTTTCTTT. It encodes CASSRQSGEAFF. Looking up the rest from reference TRBV7-9 and TRBJ1-1 gives the full variable domain: DTGVSQNPRHKITKRGQNVTFRCDPISEHNRLYWYRQTLGQGPEFLTYFQNEAQLEKSRLLSDRFSAERPKGSFSTLEIQRTEQGDSAMYLCASSRQSGEAFFGQGTRLTVV.